The rows below give T cell receptor beta chains drawn from one sample of a study of cytomegalovirus exposure and HLA in healthy donors. The assay was immunoSEQ multiplex PCR, and TCRdb's table has in-frame clones only and misses some. The repertoire holds roughly 100,000 clones, with 70% to 80% as singletons. The sample taken for sequencing was PBMCs. Receptors were obtained from a man between 35 and 55 years old in good health and CMV-seronegative. Each CDR3 is given with its conserved first and last residue. D genes are given only for firm matches. Expanded clones get a size class; other rows say once, few or many, or leave the size out.

.	TRBV7-3	TRBJ1-6	.	14	CASSPGGFDSPLHF	TGTGCCAGCAGCCCGGGGGGGTTCGATTCACCCCTCCACTTT
.	TRBV4-1	TRBJ2-1	.	18	CASSQEVLRGASYNEQFF	TGCGCCAGCAGCCAAGAAGTGTTGAGAGGTGCCTCCTACAATGAGCAGTTCTTC
.	TRBV20-1	TRBJ2-1	.	11	CSASSYNEQFF	TGCAGTGCTAGTAGTTACAATGAGCAGTTCTTC
.	TRBV2	TRBJ1-4	.	15	CASRGRLRTNEKLFF	TGTGCCAGCAGGGGGCGATTAAGGACTAATGAAAAACTGTTTTTT
.	TRBV27	TRBJ1-4	.	16	CASSSRGGLTNEKLFF	TGTGCCAGCAGTTCCAGAGGGGGTTTGACTAATGAAAAACTGTTTTTT
.	TRBV18	TRBJ2-3	TRBD2	17	CASSPPWSGGAIDTQYF	TGTGCCAGCTCGCCTCCCTGGAGCGGGGGGGCCATAGATACGCAGTATTTT
.	TRBV7-8	TRBJ1-5	TRBD1	19	CASSLVDRDRINSNQPQHF	TGTGCCAGCAGCTTAGTAGACCGGGACAGGATTAATAGCAATCAGCCCCAGCATTTT
.	TRBV27	TRBJ2-7	.	12	CASSQGSHEQYF	TGTGCCAGCAGCCAGGGTAGTCACGAGCAGTACTTC
.	TRBV29-1	TRBJ1-5	.	13	CSVGPGASQPQHF	TGCAGCGTTGGCCCAGGGGCGAGTCAGCCCCAGCATTTT
.	TRBV27	TRBJ1-1	.	13	CASTRRGATEAFF	TGTGCCAGCACCCGACGGGGGGCTACTGAAGCTTTCTTT
.	TRBV5-1	TRBJ2-3	TRBD2	15	CASGVAGGPTDTQYF	TGCGCCAGCGGAGTAGCGGGAGGGCCCACAGATACGCAGTATTTT
.	TRBV30	TRBJ2-3	.	13	CAGLARNTDTQYF	TGTGCCGGATTAGCACGAAACACAGATACGCAGTATTTT
.	TRBV4-2	TRBJ1-1	.	16	CASSQVSSGTYTEAFF	TGTGCCAGCAGCCAAGTCTCCTCCGGGACTTACACTGAAGCTTTCTTT
few	TRBV5-1	TRBJ1-1	.	13	CASSSGFNTEAFF	TGCGCCAGCAGCTCAGGGTTCAACACTGAAGCTTTCTTT
once	TRBV9	TRBJ1-2	.	14	CASSVADSPYGYTF	TGTGCCAGCAGCGTAGCGGATAGCCCCTATGGCTACACCTTC
few	TRBV9	TRBJ2-3	TRBD2	15	CASSANSGGPDTQYF	TGTGCCAGCAGCGCAAATAGCGGGGGGCCAGATACGCAGTATTTT
.	TRBV19	TRBJ1-4	.	13	CATREAPNEKLFF	TGTGCCACCAGAGAGGCGCCTAATGAAAAACTGTTTTTT
.	TRBV15	TRBJ2-5	TRBD1	14	CATSRDRGKETQYF	TGTGCCACCAGCAGAGACAGGGGGAAAGAGACCCAGTACTTC
.	TRBV5-4	TRBJ2-1	TRBD1	16	CASSSNRGLSYNEQFF	TGTGCCAGCAGCTCCAACAGGGGGCTCTCCTACAATGAGCAGTTCTTC
.	TRBV5-1	TRBJ2-7	TRBD1	13	CASSPQGQWEQYF	TGCGCCAGCAGTCCCCAGGGACAGTGGGAGCAGTACTTC
few	TRBV7-2	TRBJ2-7	TRBD2	14	CASSMSGSLHEQYF	TGTGCCAGCAGCATGAGCGGGAGTCTCCACGAGCAGTACTTC
.	TRBV5-1	TRBJ2-6	.	16	CASSLRGDSGANVLTF	TGCGCCAGCAGCTTGAGGGGCGACTCTGGGGCCAACGTCCTGACTTTC
.	TRBV10-3	TRBJ2-7	.	14	CAITPDSPPYEQYF	TGTGCCATAACCCCGGACAGCCCCCCCTACGAGCAGTACTTC
.	TRBV7-9	TRBJ2-5	.	14	CASSSGFPEETQYF	TGTGCCAGCAGCTCCGGGTTCCCCGAAGAGACCCAGTACTTC
.	TRBV6-5	TRBJ1-2	.	13	CASSFGGNYGYTF	TGTGCCAGCAGTTTCGGCGGTAACTATGGCTACACCTTC
once	TRBV29-1	TRBJ2-3	TRBD2	15	CSVEGAGGAEDTQYF	TGCAGCGTTGAGGGAGCGGGGGGCGCGGAAGATACGCAGTATTTT
once	TRBV28	TRBJ2-6	TRBD1	16	CASEGTGVTGANVLTF	TGTGCCAGCGAAGGGACAGGGGTTACTGGGGCCAACGTCCTGACTTTC
medium-sized	TRBV5-1	TRBJ2-3	.	14	CASSPGASTDTQYF	TGCGCCAGCAGCCCTGGGGCTAGCACAGATACGCAGTATTTT
.	TRBV19	TRBJ1-1	TRBD1	17	CASPSPGTGGPNTEAFF	TGTGCCAGTCCGTCCCCCGGGACAGGGGGACCGAACACTGAAGCTTTCTTT
.	TRBV30	TRBJ1-3	.	15	CAWQALGASGNTIYF	TGTGCCTGGCAGGCCCTAGGGGCTTCTGGAAACACCATATATTTT
.	TRBV2	TRBJ1-1	.	14	CASSEVGEDPEAFF	TGTGCCAGCAGTGAGGTTGGGGAGGATCCTGAAGCTTTCTTT
.	TRBV19	TRBJ1-3	TRBD1	16	CASSRGQSSSGNTIYF	TGTGCCAGTAGTAGGGGACAGTCGAGCTCTGGAAACACCATATATTTT
.	TRBV7-9	TRBJ1-1	.	16	CASSLSEDPKDTEAFF	TGTGCCAGCAGCTTATCGGAGGATCCAAAGGACACTGAAGCTTTCTTT
.	TRBV19	TRBJ2-1	.	14	CASSILGVYNEQFF	TGTGCCAGTAGTATACTCGGGGTCTACAATGAGCAGTTCTTC
.	TRBV5-1	TRBJ2-2	TRBD2	15	CASSTTSGIGGELFF	TGCGCCAGCAGCACCACTAGCGGGATAGGCGGGGAGCTGTTTTTT
.	TRBV28	TRBJ2-5	TRBD1	13	CAGKGQAGETQYF	TGTGCCGGGAAGGGACAGGCGGGGGAGACCCAGTACTTC
few	TRBV4-3	TRBJ2-1	.	17	CASSQVSGIQSYNEQFF	TGCGCCAGCAGCCAAGTTTCAGGGATCCAATCCTACAATGAGCAGTTCTTC
.	TRBV9	TRBJ1-3	TRBD1	16	CASSVAPGGAGNTIYF	TGTGCCAGCAGCGTAGCCCCAGGGGGAGCTGGAAACACCATATATTTT
.	TRBV27	TRBJ2-7	TRBD1	13	CASTLGQGGPQYF	TGTGCCAGCACCCTGGGACAGGGCGGACCTCAGTACTTC
.	TRBV7-9	TRBJ2-7	TRBD2	14	CASSPGLAGYEQYF	TGTGCCAGCAGCCCGGGACTAGCGGGATACGAGCAGTACTTC